This T cell receptor beta chain stems from a study of cytomegalovirus exposure and HLA in healthy donors. Overall study findings and caveats: There was a cluster of highly shared sequence variants that was likely a sequencing artifact.

The PCR made use of 60 Vbeta and 13 Jbeta primers. Method: immunoSEQ multiplex PCR; TCRdb's copy keeps in-frame clones and lacks some. The table shows approximately 150,000 clones, with approximately 79% occurring only once. Trimming pared 8 bases from V and 5 bases from J, leaving 6 bases between. The CDR3 totals 10 residues. The germline gives CDR1 KGHSH, CDR2 LQKENI. Remarks on this clone: Its target is unknown.

This receptor was obtained from a man aged 35-49 years in good health and CMV-seronegative. Sequenced input: PBMCs. This sequence joins TRBV18 and TRBJ2-5; D is uncertain. In DNA, the CDR3 is TGTGCCAGCCTCGGTGAGACCCAGTACTTC. Amino acid sequence: CASLGETQYF.